This entry concerns a single TCR beta chain. The repertoire was sequenced with immunoSEQ multiplex PCR; TCRdb's copy has only in-frame clones and lacks some. The sample has around 80,000 clones; approximately 94% are singletons. The data were obtained in a study of technical replicates of blood from a few donors. The CDR3 is made up of 15 amino acids. The germline V and J ends were trimmed by 6 bases and 1 base, with 14 bases remaining between them. Germline V lookup: CDR1 SNHLY, CDR2 FYNNEI. This receptor was obtained from a human donor in good health. The rearrangement joins TRBV2 to TRBJ2-3; TRBD2 might be the D (6 bases). Source material: T cells isolated from PBMCs. CDR3 bases: TGTGCCAGCAGCAGACTAGAAATCGGCACAGATACGCAGTATTTT. Translation: CASSRLEIGTDTQYF.